The rows below give T cell receptor beta chains drawn from one sample of a study of T-cell reconstitution after alpha-beta-depleted transplantation in children. TCRdb re-analysed the PCR reads in MiXCR, keeping a single row per CDR3 protein. The table has 200,000 or so distinct CDR3 sequences, 5% to 6.5% seen once; the top ten hold about 5%. The sequenced sample was PBMCs, obtained before TCRalphabeta/CD19-depleted stem cell transplant. The receptor set was obtained from a girl under three years old with combined immunodeficiency, due to receive a stem cell transplant. CDR3s include the opening cysteine and the closing phenylalanine or tryptophan. A D gene is named only where the DNA matches it firmly. A row's size may be missing; if present it is once, few, many or a size class.

clone_size,d_call,j_call,v_call,cdr3_nt,cdr3_aa
many,-,TRBJ2-1,TRBV12-3/TRBV12-4,TGTGCCAGCAGACGGGACTCACCCTACAATGAGCAGTTCTTC,CASRRDSPYNEQFF
-,TRBD1,TRBJ1-2,TRBV5-1,TGCGCCAGCGGCCCCCCGGACAGGGTCTATGGCTACACCTTC,CASGPPDRVYGYTF
many,-,TRBJ1-5,TRBV7-9,TGTGCCAGCAGCCCCGGGACGGGATATAATCAGCCCCAGCATTTT,CASSPGTGYNQPQHF
few,-,TRBJ1-1,TRBV27,TGTGCCAGCACCCAGGCAGGGTACGGAACTGAAGCTTTCTTT,CASTQAGYGTEAFF
few,-,TRBJ1-6,TRBV10-3,TGTGCCATCAGTGAAAGGCAGGCGATCTATAATTCACCCCTCCACTTT,CAISERQAIYNSPLHF
many,-,TRBJ2-1,TRBV5-1,TGCGCCAGCAGCTTGGCACTTCCCAGAGATGAGCAGTTCTTC,CASSLALPRDEQFF
-,TRBD1,TRBJ2-2,TRBV12-3/TRBV12-4,TGTGCCAGCAGTTTTCTCGTAGGGACAGGGGAAGAGTCCGGGGAGCTGTTTTTT,CASSFLVGTGEESGELFF
many,TRBD1,TRBJ2-5,TRBV29-1,TGCAGCGTTGCCCTAGGGGGCGGAGGAGAGACCCAGTACTTC,CSVALGGGGETQYF
many,-,TRBJ2-7,TRBV14,TGTGCCAGCAGCCAAGTGGAGACCTATAGCTACGAGCAGTACTTC,CASSQVETYSYEQYF
many,TRBD1,TRBJ1-6,TRBV10-3,TGTGCCATCAGTGCCAGACCCGGGACAGGATCTTCACCCCTCCACTTT,CAISARPGTGSSPLHF
many,-,TRBJ2-1,TRBV4-1,TGCGCCAGCAGCCAAGAGAACGACAATGAGCAGTTCTTC,CASSQENDNEQFF
many,-,TRBJ1-3,TRBV2,TGTGCCAGCAGCGAGACAGGCTCGGCTGGAAACACCATATATTTT,CASSETGSAGNTIYF
many,-,TRBJ1-1,TRBV5-1,TGCGCCAGCAGCTTCACGACCTTCCTGAACACTGAAGCTTTCTTT,CASSFTTFLNTEAFF
many,-,TRBJ2-7,TRBV4-3,TGCGCCAGCAGCCCCGGCTCTGGACTACCCTCCTACGAGCAGTACTTC,CASSPGSGLPSYEQYF
many,-,TRBJ2-3,TRBV11-1,TGTGCCAGCAGCTTAGTGGACGAGGGGCAGTATTTT,CASSLVDEGQYF
many,TRBD2,TRBJ2-7,TRBV20-1,TGCAGTGCTAGTTCCCCTAGCGGGAGTGGCTACGAGCAGTACTTC,CSASSPSGSGYEQYF
many,-,TRBJ2-5,TRBV29-1,TGCAGCGTTGTGAGTACTGGAGAAGAAGAGACCCAGTACTTC,CSVVSTGEEETQYF
many,-,TRBJ1-5,TRBV9,TGTGCCAGCAGCGTAGGGGGAGGGGGCAATCAGCCCCAGCATTTT,CASSVGGGGNQPQHF
many,TRBD1,TRBJ2-5,TRBV24-1,TGTGCCACCAGTGACCCCCTGGCAGGGGGCCTAGCGGAGACCCAGTACTTC,CATSDPLAGGLAETQYF
many,TRBD1,TRBJ2-1,TRBV18,TGTGCCAGCTCACCTGGACAGGGTGGCAATGAGCAGTTCTTC,CASSPGQGGNEQFF